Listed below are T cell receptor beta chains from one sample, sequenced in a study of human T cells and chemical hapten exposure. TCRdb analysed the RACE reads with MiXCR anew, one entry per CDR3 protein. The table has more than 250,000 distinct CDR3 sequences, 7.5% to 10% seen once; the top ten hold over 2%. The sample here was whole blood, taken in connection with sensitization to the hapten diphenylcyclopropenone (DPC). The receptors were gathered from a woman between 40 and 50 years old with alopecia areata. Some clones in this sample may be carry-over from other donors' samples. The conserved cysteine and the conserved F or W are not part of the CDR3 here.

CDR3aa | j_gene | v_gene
ASRALGVAGVNGELF | TRBJ2-2 | TRBV6-1
AISAAGGPEQY | TRBJ2-7 | TRBV10-3
ASSLTTGNQPQH | TRBJ1-5 | TRBV6-5
ASSPGGANTGELF | TRBJ2-2 | TRBV7-2
ASSFGTVTGELF | TRBJ2-2 | TRBV11-1
SVQGPRGRTYEQY | TRBJ2-7 | TRBV29-1
ASSRGGYSNQPQH | TRBJ1-5 | TRBV6-5
ASSLEVGPEQY | TRBJ2-7 | TRBV7-6
ASSLGGYSPSGYT | TRBJ1-2 | TRBV7-2
ASSFDRATNEKLF | TRBJ1-4 | TRBV7-9
ASSKEGQGHWDEQF | TRBJ2-1 | TRBV21-1
ASSFNYGLGELF | TRBJ2-2 | TRBV6-2/TRBV6-3
ASSLALARASTDTQY | TRBJ2-3 | TRBV5-1
ASRPTGGKETQY | TRBJ2-5 | TRBV6-2/TRBV6-3
ASSYSRPTDEKLF | TRBJ1-4 | TRBV6-5
ASSGTSGHNEQF | TRBJ2-1 | TRBV3-1
ASSAPGGGKIDTQY | TRBJ2-3 | TRBV7-2
ASSLATWELF | TRBJ2-2 | TRBV28
ASGGSINQPQH | TRBJ1-5 | TRBV6-2/TRBV6-3
ASSLGVAGNTIY | TRBJ1-3 | TRBV7-2
ASSPTGVRTDTQY | TRBJ2-3 | TRBV5-1
ASWERGGACEQY | TRBJ2-7 | TRBV6-2/TRBV6-3
ASRRTFTDIGNYGYT | TRBJ1-2 | TRBV4-1
ASSEGEYGYT | TRBJ1-2 | TRBV6-1
SASAAGHTQY | TRBJ2-3 | TRBV20-1
ASGTGVYNSPLH | TRBJ1-6 | TRBV2
ASTEGSGANVLT | TRBJ2-6 | TRBV7-9
ASSWAGAGELF | TRBJ2-2 | TRBV5-1
SVAKGQRTDTQY | TRBJ2-3 | TRBV29-1
SASIRDRSLYSNQPQH | TRBJ1-5 | TRBV20-1
ASTRDRTTGEQY | TRBJ2-7 | TRBV6-5
ASSPRERVADTQY | TRBJ2-3 | TRBV12-3/TRBV12-4
ASSLRDLGSGPVPETQY | TRBJ2-5 | TRBV7-2
ATSDGGSQEQY | TRBJ2-7 | TRBV24-1
ASISGQERTQY | TRBJ2-5 | TRBV6-1